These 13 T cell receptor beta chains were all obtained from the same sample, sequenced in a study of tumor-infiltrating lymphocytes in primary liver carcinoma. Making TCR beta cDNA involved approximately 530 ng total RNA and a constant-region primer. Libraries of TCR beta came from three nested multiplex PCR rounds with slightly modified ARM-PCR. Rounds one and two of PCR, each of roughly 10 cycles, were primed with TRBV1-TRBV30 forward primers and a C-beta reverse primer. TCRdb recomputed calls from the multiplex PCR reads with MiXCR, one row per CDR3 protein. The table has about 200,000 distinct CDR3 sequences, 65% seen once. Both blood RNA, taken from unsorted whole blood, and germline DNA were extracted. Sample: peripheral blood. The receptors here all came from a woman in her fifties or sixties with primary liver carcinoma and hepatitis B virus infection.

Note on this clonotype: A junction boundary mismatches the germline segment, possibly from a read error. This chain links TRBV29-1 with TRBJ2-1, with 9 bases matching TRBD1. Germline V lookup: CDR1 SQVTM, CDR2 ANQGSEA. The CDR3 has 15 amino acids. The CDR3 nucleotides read TGTAGCGTCTTCATAGACAGGGGGTTTTTTGATGAGCAGTTCTTC. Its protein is CSVFIDRGFFDEQFF.

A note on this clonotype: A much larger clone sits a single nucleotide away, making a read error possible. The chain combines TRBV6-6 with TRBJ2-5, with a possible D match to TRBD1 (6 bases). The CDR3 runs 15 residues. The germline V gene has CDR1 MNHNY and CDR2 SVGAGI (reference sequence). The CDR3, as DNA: TGTGCCAGCAGTTACCAGGGGAGCCCCCAAGAGGCCCAGTACTTC. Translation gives CASSYQGSPQEAQYF.

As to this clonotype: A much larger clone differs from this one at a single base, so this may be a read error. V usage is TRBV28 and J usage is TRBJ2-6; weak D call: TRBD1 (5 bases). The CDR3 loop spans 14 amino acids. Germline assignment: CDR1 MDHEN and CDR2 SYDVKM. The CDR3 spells CASSFWSGAYVLTF. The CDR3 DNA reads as TGTGCCAGCAGTTTTTGGTCTGGGGCCTACGTCCTGACTTTC.

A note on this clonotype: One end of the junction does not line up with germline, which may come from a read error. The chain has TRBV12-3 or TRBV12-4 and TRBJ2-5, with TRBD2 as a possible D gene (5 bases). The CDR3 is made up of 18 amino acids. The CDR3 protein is CAGSYGLQANPLVETQYF. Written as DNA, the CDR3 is TGTGCCGGCAGCTACGGACTCCAAGCCAATCCTTTGGTCGAGACCCAGTACTTC.

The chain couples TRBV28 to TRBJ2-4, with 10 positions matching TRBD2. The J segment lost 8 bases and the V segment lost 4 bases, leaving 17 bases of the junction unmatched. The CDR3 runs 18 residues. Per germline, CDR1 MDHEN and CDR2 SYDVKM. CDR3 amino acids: CASSSYITGLAGAYIQYF. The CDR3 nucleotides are TGTGCCAGCAGTTCATACATAACGGGGCTAGCGGGAGCGTACATTCAGTACTTC.

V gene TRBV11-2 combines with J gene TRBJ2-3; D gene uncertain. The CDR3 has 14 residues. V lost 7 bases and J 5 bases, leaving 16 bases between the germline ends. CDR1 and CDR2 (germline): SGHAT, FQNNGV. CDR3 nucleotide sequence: TGTGCCAGCAAACCGGAACTGGGTATAGATACGCAGTATTTT. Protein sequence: CASKPELGIDTQYF.

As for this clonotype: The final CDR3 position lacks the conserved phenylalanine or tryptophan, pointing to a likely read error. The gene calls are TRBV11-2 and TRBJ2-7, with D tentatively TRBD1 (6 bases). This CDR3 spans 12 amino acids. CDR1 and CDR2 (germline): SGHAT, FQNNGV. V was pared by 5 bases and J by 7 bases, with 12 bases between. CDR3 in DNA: TGTGCCAGCAGCCTCACAGGGCGTGAGCAGTACCTC. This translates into CASSLTGREQYL.

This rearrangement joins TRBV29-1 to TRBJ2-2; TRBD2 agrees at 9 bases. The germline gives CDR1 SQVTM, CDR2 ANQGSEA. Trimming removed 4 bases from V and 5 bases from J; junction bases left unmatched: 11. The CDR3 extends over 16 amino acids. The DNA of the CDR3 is TGCAGCGTTGGGGCTAGCGGGAACGTATTGACCGGGGAGCTGTTTTTT. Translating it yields CSVGASGNVLTGELFF.

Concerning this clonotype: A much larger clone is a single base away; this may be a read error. The CDR3 region is CASAFGGGLYKQFF. The CDR3 DNA follows: TGTGCCAGCGCCTTCGGGGGAGGGCTTTATAAGCAGTTCTTC. The chain has TRBV28 and TRBJ2-1; 7 positions match TRBD2. V shed 8 bases and J 11 bases; nucleotides not matched to a gene: 15. The CDR3 consists of 14 residues. From germline, CDR1 is MDHEN and CDR2 SYDVKM.

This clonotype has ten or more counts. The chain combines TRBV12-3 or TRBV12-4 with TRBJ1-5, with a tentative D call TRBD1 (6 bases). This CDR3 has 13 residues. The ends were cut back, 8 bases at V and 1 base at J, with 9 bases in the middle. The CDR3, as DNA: TGTGCCAGCCGGGGGCAAAGCAATCAGCCCCAGCATTTT. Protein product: CASRGQSNQPQHF.

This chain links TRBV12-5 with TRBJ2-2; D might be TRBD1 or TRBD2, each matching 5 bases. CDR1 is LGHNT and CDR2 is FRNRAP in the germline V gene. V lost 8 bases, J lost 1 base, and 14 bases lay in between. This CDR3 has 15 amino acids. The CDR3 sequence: CASTNSGRNTGELFF. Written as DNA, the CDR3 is TGTGCTAGTACAAACTCGGGACGGAACACCGGGGAGCTGTTTTTT.

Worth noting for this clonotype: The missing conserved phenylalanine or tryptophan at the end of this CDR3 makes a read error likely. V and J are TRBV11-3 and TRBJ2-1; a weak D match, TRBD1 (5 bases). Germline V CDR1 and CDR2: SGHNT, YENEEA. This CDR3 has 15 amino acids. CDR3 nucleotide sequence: TGTGCCAGCAGCTTAGACGGAAACAGGTACAATGAACAGTTCCTC. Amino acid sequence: CASSLDGNRYNEQFL.

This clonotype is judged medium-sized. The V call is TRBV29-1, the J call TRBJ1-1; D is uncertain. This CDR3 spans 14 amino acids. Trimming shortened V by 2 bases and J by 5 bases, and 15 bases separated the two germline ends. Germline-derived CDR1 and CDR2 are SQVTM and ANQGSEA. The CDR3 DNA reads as TGCAGCGTTGAACAATCGGGTGGAAGGACTGAAGCTTTCTTT. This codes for CSVEQSGGRTEAFF.